This TCR beta chain was sequenced for a study of CD8+CD57+ T cells in acquired aplastic anemia. At the level of the study: The sorted CD4+ and CD8+ cells yielded an average approximately 3 ug of DNA.

General study results and limits: Simpson's diversity of CD8+ cells was not significantly different in patients compared with controls.

Points on this clonotype: Its antigen remains unknown.

Individuals selected for sequencing had exhibited CD8+CD57+ cell expansion on flow cytometry. The study sampled blood from patients who had received no therapy. The template used for profiling TCR beta VDJ and CDR3 was genomic DNA. TCRdb redid the calling of the reads with MiXCR, one entry per CDR3 protein. The sample gives under 200,000 distinct CDR3 sequences, around half of which show up once; 3.2% is in the top ten. The TCR originated in a human donor with aplastic anemia. Sequenced sample: sorted CD4+, CD8+, or CD8+CD57+ T cells (not recorded which) from PBMCs.

In DNA, the CDR3 is TGTGCCACCAGCAGAGATCTTGGGGGGCCTGAAGCTTTCTTT. This sequence encodes CATSRDLGGPEAFF. The chain is built from TRBV15 and TRBJ1-1; weak D call: TRBD1 (6 bases). Germline CDR1 and CDR2: LNHNV and YYDKDF (reference sequence). The CDR3 extends over 14 amino acids. The V end lost 0 bases, the J end lost 6 bases, and 11 bases lay between the germline ends.